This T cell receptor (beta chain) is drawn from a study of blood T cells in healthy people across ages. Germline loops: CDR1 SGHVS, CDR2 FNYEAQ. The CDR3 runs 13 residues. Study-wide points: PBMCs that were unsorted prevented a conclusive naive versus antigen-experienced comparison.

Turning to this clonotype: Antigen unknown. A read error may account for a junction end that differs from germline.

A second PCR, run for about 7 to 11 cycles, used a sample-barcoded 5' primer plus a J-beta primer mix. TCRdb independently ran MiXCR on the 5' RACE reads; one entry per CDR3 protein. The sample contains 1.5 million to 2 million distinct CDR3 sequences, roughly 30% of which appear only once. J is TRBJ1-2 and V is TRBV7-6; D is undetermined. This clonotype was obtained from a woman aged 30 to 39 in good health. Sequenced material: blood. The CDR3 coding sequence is TGTGCCGGCAGTCCCGGACGGGAATATGGCTACACCTTC. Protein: CAGSPGREYGYTF.